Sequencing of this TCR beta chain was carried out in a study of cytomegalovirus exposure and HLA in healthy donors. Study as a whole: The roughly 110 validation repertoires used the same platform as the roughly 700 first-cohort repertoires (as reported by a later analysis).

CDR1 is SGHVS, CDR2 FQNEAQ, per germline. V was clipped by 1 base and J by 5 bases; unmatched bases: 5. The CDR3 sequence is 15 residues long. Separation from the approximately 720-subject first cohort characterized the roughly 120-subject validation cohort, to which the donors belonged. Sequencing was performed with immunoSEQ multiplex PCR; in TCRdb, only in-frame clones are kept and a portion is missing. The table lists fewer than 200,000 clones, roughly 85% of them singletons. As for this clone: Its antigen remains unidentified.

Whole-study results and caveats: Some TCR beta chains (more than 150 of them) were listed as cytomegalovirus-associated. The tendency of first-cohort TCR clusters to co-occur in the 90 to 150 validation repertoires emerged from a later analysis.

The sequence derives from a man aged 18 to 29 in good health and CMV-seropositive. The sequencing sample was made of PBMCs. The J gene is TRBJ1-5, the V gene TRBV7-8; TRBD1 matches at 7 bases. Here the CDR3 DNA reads TGTGCCAGCAGCTTAGGACAGGGAAAGTATCAGCCCCAGCATTTT. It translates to CASSLGQGKYQPQHF.